This T cell receptor beta chain was observed in a study of metastatic and nonmetastatic thyroid tumors. As for the study in general: Repertoire comparisons spanned blood and tumor or nodule tissue from malignant and benign thyroid patients. Points from the study as a whole: Malignant thyroid tumors reportedly had TCR beta diversity that was significantly higher than in benign nodules, in blood and tumor.

In the original processing: CDR3 differences across clinicopathological groups were used to build a distant-metastasis classifier for papillary thyroid cancer. TCRdb reanalyzed the PCR reads with MiXCR. TCRdb, rather than the study authors, made the V and J calls. The sample shows around 41,000 clones, approximately 13% of them seen only once. No treatment of any kind had been given to any patient before thyroid surgery. At least ten counts were recorded for this clone. Its antigen is as yet unknown. Trimming pared 0 bases from V and 2 bases from J, leaving 13 bases between. CDR3 length equals 16 residues. Germline V gene sequence: CDR1 ENHRY, CDR2 SYGVKD.

The rearrangement uses TRBV10-3 and TRBJ2-5, with a tentative D call TRBD2 (6 bases). Source material: blood. The TCR sequence derives from a female donor with papillary thyroid cancer or a benign thyroid nodule (not recorded which). Some clones in this sample may be carry-over from other donors' samples. CDR3 amino acids: CAISESGAGSQETQYF. In DNA, the CDR3 is TGTGCCATCAGTGAGTCGGGTGCGGGATCTCAAGAGACCCAGTACTTC.